One sample yielded the 17 T cell receptor beta chains listed below, sequenced in a study of T-cell memory formation after mild COVID-19. TCRdb re-derived calls from the 5' RACE reads in MiXCR, one entry per CDR3 protein. The sample gives about 410,000 distinct CDR3 sequences, around 22% of which show up once; under 15% is in the top ten. The sample taken for sequencing was PBMCs or a T cell subset sorted from them (not recorded which). The receptor set was obtained from an adult woman who had mild COVID-19 (a few samples of this study predate the infection). Cell type and time point are not known.

The rearrangement links TRBV7-9 to TRBJ2-2; D might be TRBD1 (5 bases). This CDR3 spans 18 amino acids. Germline CDR1 reads SEHNR; CDR2 reads FQNEAQ (reference sequence). V lost 6 bases to trimming and J lost 5 bases, with 25 bases between them. The CDR3 loop reads CASRPAAGAAVETGELFF. For the CDR3, the DNA is TGTGCCAGCAGGCCAGCCGCTGGGGCAGCCGTGGAGACCGGGGAGCTGTTTTTT. The full variable domain, with the rest looked up from reference TRBV7-9 and TRBJ2-2, is DTGVSQNPRHKITKRGQNVTFRCDPISEHNRLYWYRQTLGQGPEFLTYFQNEAQLEKSRLLSDRFSAERPKGSFSTLEIQRTEQGDSAMYLCASRPAAGAAVETGELFFGEGSRLTVL.

V usage is TRBV12-3 or TRBV12-4 and J usage is TRBJ2-1; perhaps D is TRBD1 or TRBD2 (5 bases each). The CDR3 sequence is 12 residues long. V was shortened by 7 bases and J by 8 bases, with 12 bases between the two germline ends. CDR3 in DNA: TGTGCCAGCAAGAGGGGAATCGATGAGCAGTTCTTC. Translated: CASKRGIDEQFF.

In DNA, the CDR3 is TGTGCCATCAGTGTCAGGGAGAGCACTGAAGCTTTCTTT. Translation: CAISVRESTEAFF. The chain couples TRBV10-3 to TRBJ1-1; a possible D gene is TRBD1 (5 bases). Germline V lookup: CDR1 ENHRY, CDR2 SYGVKD. The CDR3 is 13 residues long. Trimming took 4 bases from V and 4 from J, leaving 10 bases between them.

This chain joins TRBV10-3 and TRBJ2-7, with TRBD2 as a possible D gene (6 bases). The CDR3 covers 14 residues. Germline V gives CDR1 ENHRY, CDR2 SYGVKD. Trimming stripped 2 bases from V and 7 bases from J, with 15 bases between. CDR3 protein: CAISETSPQAEQYF. CDR3 bases: TGTGCCATCAGTGAGACTAGCCCCCAGGCGGAGCAGTACTTC.

This clonotype came up once. V and J are TRBV9 and TRBJ1-2; weak D call: TRBD1 (5 bases). The CDR3 sequence is 14 residues long. V was clipped by 4 bases and J by 4 bases, with 14 bases between them. From germline, CDR1 is SGDLS and CDR2 YYNGEE. The CDR3 here is CASSPRGDGYGYTF. The CDR3 DNA reads as TGTGCCAGCAGCCCCCGTGGGGACGGCTATGGCTACACCTTC.

This clonotype was counted between two and nine times. The rearrangement links TRBV4-2 to TRBJ1-2; 11 positions agree with TRBD1. In germline, CDR1 is LGHNA, CDR2 YNFKEQ. The length of the CDR3 is 18 residues. With 0 bases clipped from V and 0 bases from J, the junction kept 6 bases outside the gene matches. The CDR3 reads CASSQEGTGGLANYGYTF. The CDR3 DNA reads TGTGCCAGCAGCCAAGAGGGGACAGGGGGACTGGCTAACTATGGCTACACCTTC.

A few counts support this clonotype. The V gene is TRBV7-2, the J gene TRBJ2-3, with 11 bases fitting TRBD2. V shed 2 bases, J shed 0 bases, and the junction held 4 bases outside the gene matches. CDR1 is SGHTA and CDR2 is FQGNSA in the germline V gene. CDR3 size: 17 residues. CDR3 region: CASSLPTSGASTDTQYF. The CDR3 bases are TGTGCCAGCAGCTTACCGACTAGCGGGGCTAGCACAGATACGCAGTATTTT.

This clonotype was counted a few times. This chain uses TRBV4-1 with TRBJ1-5, with a possible D match to TRBD1 (6 bases). V was trimmed by 0 bases and J by 3 bases, leaving 12 bases between them. This CDR3 spans 16 amino acids. CDR1 and CDR2 (germline): MGHRA, YSYEKL. The CDR3 protein is CASSQEGGRNNQPQHF. In DNA, the CDR3 is TGCGCCAGCAGCCAAGAAGGGGGGCGAAACAATCAGCCCCAGCATTTT.

Only a few counts were recorded for this clonotype. The rearrangement joins TRBV6-4 to TRBJ2-2, with TRBD2 identical over 7 bases. The V gene's germline CDR1 is MRHNA and CDR2 SNTAGT. V dropped 3 bases and J dropped 6; count of bases not matched to a gene: 1. CDR3 length: 13 amino acids. The CDR3 coding sequence is TGTGCCAGCAGTGAGGGAGGGGCCGGGGAGCTGTTTTTT. Amino acids: CASSEGGAGELFF.

V and J are TRBV19 and TRBJ1-2, with D perhaps matching TRBD1 (5 bases). Per the germline V gene, CDR1 is LNHDA and CDR2 is SQIVND (reference sequence). The CDR3 has 15 residues. Trimming removed 0 bases from V and 5 bases from J, with 13 bases in between. The CDR3 is CASSIDAGGVYGYTF. CDR3 DNA: TGTGCCAGTAGTATAGATGCGGGGGGAGTGTATGGCTACACCTTC. The whole variable domain, remainder taken from reference TRBV19 and TRBJ1-2, is DGGITQSPKYLFRKEGQNVTLSCEQNLNHDAMYWYRQDPGQGLRLIYYSQIVNDFQKGDIAEGYSVSREKKESFPLTVTSAQKNPTAFYLCASSIDAGGVYGYTFGSGTRLTVV.

This clonotype has only a few counts. V gene TRBV7-2 combines with J gene TRBJ2-2; 8 nucleotides line up with TRBD2. CDR3 length: 15 amino acids. The germline CDR1 and CDR2 sequences are SGHTA and FQGNSA. J was trimmed by 7 bases and V by 5 bases; bases with no gene match: 9. CDR3 nucleotide sequence: TGTGCCAGCAGCCCCCTTCGGGGGGGTGTCGGGGAGCTGTTTTTT. Its translation is CASSPLRGGVGELFF.

V gene TRBV24-1 combines with J gene TRBJ2-1; D may be TRBD2 (6 bases). The germline gives CDR1 KGHDR, CDR2 SFDVKD. V gave up 4 bases and J gave up 6 bases, with 18 bases separating them. CDR3 length: 16 residues. CDR3 DNA: TGTGCCACCAGTGACCCTCGGGAGCCCTCTAGCAATGAGCAGTTCTTC. This translates into CATSDPREPSSNEQFF.

The rearrangement joins TRBV2 to TRBJ2-5; possible D gene TRBD1, 5 bases. The germline V and J ends were trimmed by 5 bases and 7 bases, with 17 bases remaining between them. The CDR3 has 14 amino acids. Germline V gene data show CDR1 as SNHLY and CDR2 as FYNNEI. Written as DNA, the CDR3 is TGTGCCAGCAGTCAGGGTGAACCAAGACGGACCCAGTACTTC. Its protein is CASSQGEPRRTQYF.

The chain combines TRBV12-3 or TRBV12-4 with TRBJ1-1; tentatively, D is TRBD1 (5 bases). Trimming took off 5 bases at V and 5 bases at J, with 15 bases between the two ends. This CDR3 is 14 amino acids long. The CDR3 reads CASSVGLKGTEAFF. Written as DNA, the CDR3 is TGTGCCAGCAGTGTCGGCCTTAAGGGGACTGAAGCTTTCTTT.

A few counts support this clonotype. The rearrangement joins TRBV12-3 or TRBV12-4 to TRBJ1-1; perhaps TRBD1 as D (5 bases). The CDR3 spans 14 residues. Trimming pared 5 bases from V and 3 bases from J, leaving 13 bases between. Here the CDR3 DNA reads TGTGCCAGCAGTAATACAGGAAAGTACACTGAAGCTTTCTTT. This translates into CASSNTGKYTEAFF.

This chain connects TRBV19 to TRBJ2-3, with 7 bases that match TRBD1. CDR3 size: 15 residues. Trimming at V came to 11 bases and at J to 0 bases, leaving 11 bases not matched to a gene. Germline V gene data show CDR1 as LNHDA and CDR2 as SQIVND (reference sequence). Here the CDR3 reads CASNNRGISTDTQYF. DNA of the CDR3: TGTGCCTCGAACAACAGGGGAATTAGCACAGATACGCAGTATTTT. The full variable domain, with the rest looked up from reference TRBV19 and TRBJ2-3, is DGGITQSPKYLFRKEGQNVTLSCEQNLNHDAMYWYRQDPGQGLRLIYYSQIVNDFQKGDIAEGYSVSREKKESFPLTVTSAQKNPTAFYLCASNNRGISTDTQYFGPGTRLTVL.

This clonotype was recorded a few times. The chain is built from TRBV11-1 and TRBJ2-3, with D uncertain. The CDR3 totals 14 residues. Deletions cut 2 bases from V and 3 bases from J, with 9 bases between. Germline V CDR1 and CDR2: SGHAT, FQDESV (reference sequence). The CDR3 protein is CASSLTDTTDTQYF. The CDR3 region has the DNA TGTGCCAGCAGCTTAACAGATACAACAGATACGCAGTATTTT.